These T cell receptor beta chains were read from a single sample in a study of blood T cells in healthy people across ages. In TCRdb, the 5' RACE reads were re-called with MiXCR into one record per CDR3 protein. The profile covers around 1,700,000 distinct CDR3 sequences, with about 30% appearing a single time and around 7.7% taken by the ten largest. Specimen: blood. These receptor sequences come from a woman aged 30 to 39 in good health. The CDR3 runs from the conserved cysteine through the conserved F or W. D genes are given only for firm matches. Clone size is stated in some rows and not others, as once, few, many or a class when expanded.

j_call v_call clone_size d_call cdr3_aa cdr3_nt
TRBJ1-1 TRBV7-9 NA NA CASSLLGDESEAFF TGTGCCAGCAGCTTATTAGGTGACGAGAGTGAAGCTTTCTTT
TRBJ2-7 TRBV6-5 many TRBD1 CASSYSKKAGQGFYEQYF TGTGCCAGCAGTTACTCCAAGAAGGCGGGACAGGGATTCTACGAGCAGTACTTC
TRBJ2-7 TRBV30 few TRBD1 CAWGTGTATYEQYF TGTGCCTGGGGGACCGGGACAGCCACCTACGAGCAGTACTTC
TRBJ1-2 TRBV5-1 NA NA CASSLEQGAISGYTF TGCGCCAGCAGCTTGGAACAGGGAGCGATAAGTGGCTACACCTTC
TRBJ1-2 TRBV6-5 many NA CASSPGLLAYGYTF TGTGCCAGCAGTCCGGGCCTTCTAGCCTATGGCTACACCTTC
TRBJ1-2 TRBV5-1 NA NA CASSREGSGAGYTF TGCGCCAGCAGCCGGGAGGGGTCAGGGGCCGGCTACACCTTC
TRBJ1-5 TRBV24-1 few TRBD1 CATSDFQGDQPQHF TGTGCCACCAGTGATTTCCAGGGGGATCAGCCCCAGCATTTT
TRBJ2-6 TRBV27 few TRBD2 CASSSSGGYFLSGANVLTF TGTGCCAGCAGTTCCTCGGGGGGTTATTTTCTCTCTGGGGCCAACGTCCTGACTTTC
TRBJ1-2 TRBV5-1 NA TRBD1 CASSFTPGQGAREDNYGYTF TGCGCCAGCAGCTTTACTCCGGGACAGGGGGCTCGGGAAGATAACTATGGCTACACCTTC
TRBJ2-3 TRBV29-1 NA NA CSATGDTQYF TGCAGCGCGACTGGGGATACGCAGTATTTT
TRBJ1-1 TRBV6-1 once NA CASEDRVQAFF TGTGCCAGCGAGGATCGAGTTCAAGCTTTCTTT
TRBJ2-1 TRBV4-3 NA TRBD2 CAGSLAVGLAGGFEQFF TGCGCCGGCAGCCTCGCAGTGGGACTAGCGGGAGGATTTGAGCAGTTCTTC
TRBJ2-7 TRBV29-1 many NA CSVGRGMDFTYEQYF TGCAGCGTTGGAAGGGGCATGGATTTTACCTACGAGCAGTACTTC
TRBJ2-3 TRBV10-3 few NA CAIRMDRSTDTQYF TGTGCCATCCGTATGGACCGGAGCACAGATACGCAGTATTTT
TRBJ2-5 TRBV15 many NA CATSRGLQGGETQYF TGTGCCACCAGCAGAGGACTCCAGGGAGGAGAGACCCAGTACTTC
TRBJ2-5 TRBV2 NA NA CASSERQQQETQYF TGTGCCAGCAGTGAGAGGCAACAACAAGAGACCCAGTACTTC
TRBJ1-1 TRBV2 few NA CASSVRAEAFF TGTGCCAGCAGTGTCAGGGCCGAAGCTTTCTTT
TRBJ2-5 TRBV4-1 NA TRBD1 CASSQPGQLQETQYF TGCGCCAGCAGCCAACCGGGACAGTTACAAGAGACCCAGTACTTC
TRBJ1-6 TRBV2 few NA CASKGEGSPPHF TGTGCCAGCAAAGGGGAAGGGTCACCCCCCCACTTT
TRBJ1-5 TRBV6-2/TRBV6-3 NA TRBD1 CASSSGQKNQPQHF TGTGCCAGCAGTTCGGGACAGAAAAATCAGCCCCAGCATTTT
TRBJ2-3 TRBV14 NA NA CASSQSRTDTQYF TGTGCCAGCAGCCAATCCCGCACAGATACGCAGTATTTT
TRBJ2-5 TRBV10-3 NA NA CAISGIAEAQETQYF TGTGCCATCAGTGGCATAGCGGAGGCACAAGAGACCCAGTACTTC
TRBJ2-4 TRBV12-3/TRBV12-4 few TRBD1 CASLKTGWGAKNIQYF TGTGCCAGCCTTAAGACAGGGTGGGGAGCCAAAAACATTCAGTACTTC
TRBJ1-1 TRBV10-3 NA NA CAISEKDAEAFF TGTGCCATCAGTGAGAAGGACGCTGAAGCTTTCTTT
TRBJ1-4 TRBV28 few NA CASSNPGRSNEKLFF TGTGCCAGCAGTAATCCGGGACGGTCAAATGAAAAACTGTTTTTT
TRBJ1-5 TRBV12-3/TRBV12-4 NA NA CASSFRSGPGPVNQPQHF TGTGCCAGCAGTTTTAGGTCGGGGCCAGGGCCAGTAAATCAGCCCCAGCATTTT
TRBJ2-4 TRBV5-1 NA NA CASSLVPGSANEQYF TGCGCCAGCAGCTTGGTCCCGGGGTCGGCAAATGAGCAGTACTTC
TRBJ2-7 TRBV20-1 few NA CSAGKTDYEQYF TGCAGTGCCGGAAAGACAGACTACGAGCAGTACTTC
TRBJ2-7 TRBV28 few TRBD1 CASSPLPRTGDSYEQYF TGTGCCAGCAGTCCACTCCCCCGGACAGGGGACTCGTACGAGCAGTACTTC
TRBJ1-4 TRBV28 NA NA CASRDTGKTLFF TGTGCCAGCAGAGATACAGGGAAAACCCTGTTTTTT
TRBJ1-1 TRBV20-1 NA NA CSAYKTTASNTEAFF TGCAGTGCTTATAAAACCACAGCCTCGAACACTGAAGCTTTCTTT
TRBJ2-7 TRBV6-2/TRBV6-3 NA TRBD2 CASRASGKDEQYF TGTGCCAGCAGGGCTAGCGGGAAGGACGAGCAGTACTTC
TRBJ2-3 TRBV2 NA NA CASSLLREADTQYF TGTGCCAGCAGTCTATTGAGGGAGGCGGATACGCAGTATTTT
TRBJ2-1 TRBV7-2 few TRBD2 CVSSPWVAGGPNEQFF TGTGTCAGCAGCCCTTGGGTGGCGGGAGGGCCAAATGAGCAGTTCTTC
TRBJ2-1 TRBV10-2 few TRBD2 CASSETGSSIAGVQHEQFF TGCGCCAGCAGTGAGACCGGAAGCTCTATAGCGGGAGTTCAACATGAGCAGTTCTTC
TRBJ2-5 TRBV5-6 few NA CPSSLIRNREIETQYF TGTCCCAGCAGCTTAATTAGGAACCGGGAGATCGAGACCCAGTACTTC
TRBJ2-7 TRBV7-2 NA TRBD2 CASSSQRGPYNEQYF TGTGCCAGCAGCAGTCAGCGGGGGCCGTACAATGAGCAGTACTTC